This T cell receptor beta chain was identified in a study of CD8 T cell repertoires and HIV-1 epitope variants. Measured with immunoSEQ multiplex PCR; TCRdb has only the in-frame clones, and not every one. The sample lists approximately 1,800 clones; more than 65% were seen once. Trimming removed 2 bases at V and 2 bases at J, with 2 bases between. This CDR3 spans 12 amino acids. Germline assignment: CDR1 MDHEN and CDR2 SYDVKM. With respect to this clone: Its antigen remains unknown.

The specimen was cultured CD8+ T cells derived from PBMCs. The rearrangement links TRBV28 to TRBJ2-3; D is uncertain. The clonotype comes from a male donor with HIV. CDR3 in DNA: TGTGCCAGCAGTTTACACACAGATACGCAGTATTTT. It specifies CASSLHTDTQYF.